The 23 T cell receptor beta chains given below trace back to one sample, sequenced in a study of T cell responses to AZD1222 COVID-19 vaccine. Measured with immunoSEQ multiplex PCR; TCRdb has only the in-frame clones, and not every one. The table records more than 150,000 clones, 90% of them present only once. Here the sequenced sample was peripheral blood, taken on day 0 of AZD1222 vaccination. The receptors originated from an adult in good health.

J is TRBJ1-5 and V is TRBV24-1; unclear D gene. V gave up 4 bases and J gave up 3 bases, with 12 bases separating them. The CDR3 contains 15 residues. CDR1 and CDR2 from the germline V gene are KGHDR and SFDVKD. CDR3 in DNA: TGTGCCACCAGTGACTCGGGTCTCCCCAATCAGCCCCAGCATTTT. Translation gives CATSDSGLPNQPQHF.

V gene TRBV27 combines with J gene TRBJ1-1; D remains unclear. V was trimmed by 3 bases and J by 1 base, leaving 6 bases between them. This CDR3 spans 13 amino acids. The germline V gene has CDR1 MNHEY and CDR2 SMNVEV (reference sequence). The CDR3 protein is CASSFNGNTEAFF. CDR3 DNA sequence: TGTGCCAGCAGTTTCAATGGGAACACTGAAGCTTTCTTT.

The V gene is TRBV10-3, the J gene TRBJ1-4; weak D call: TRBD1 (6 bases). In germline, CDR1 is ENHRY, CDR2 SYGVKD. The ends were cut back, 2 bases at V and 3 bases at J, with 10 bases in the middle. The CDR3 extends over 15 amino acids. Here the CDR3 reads CAISEEGGANEKLFF. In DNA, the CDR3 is TGTGCCATCAGTGAGGAGGGGGGTGCTAATGAAAAACTGTTTTTT.

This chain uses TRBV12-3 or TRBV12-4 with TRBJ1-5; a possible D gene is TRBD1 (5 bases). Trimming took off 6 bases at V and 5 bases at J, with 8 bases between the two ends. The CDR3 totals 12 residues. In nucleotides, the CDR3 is TGTGCCAGCAGCCAAGGGGATCAGCCCCAGCATTTT. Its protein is CASSQGDQPQHF.

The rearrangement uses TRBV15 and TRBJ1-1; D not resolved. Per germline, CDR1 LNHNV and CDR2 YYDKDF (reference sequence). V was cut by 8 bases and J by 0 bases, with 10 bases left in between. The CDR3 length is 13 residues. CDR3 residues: CATWGEMNTEAFF. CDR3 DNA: TGTGCCACCTGGGGAGAAATGAACACTGAAGCTTTCTTT.

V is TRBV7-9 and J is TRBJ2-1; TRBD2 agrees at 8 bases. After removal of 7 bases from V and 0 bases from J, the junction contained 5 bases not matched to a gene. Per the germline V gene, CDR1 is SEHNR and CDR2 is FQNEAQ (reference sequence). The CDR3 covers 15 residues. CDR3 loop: CASIDGGVSYNEQFF. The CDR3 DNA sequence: TGTGCCAGCATTGACGGGGGGGTCTCCTACAATGAGCAGTTCTTC.

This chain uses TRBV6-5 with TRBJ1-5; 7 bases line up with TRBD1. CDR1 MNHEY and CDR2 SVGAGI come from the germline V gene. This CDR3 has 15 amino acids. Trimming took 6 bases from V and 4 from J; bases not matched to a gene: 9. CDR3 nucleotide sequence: TGTGCCAGCAGGCGGGACAGCGAGAAAAATCAGCCCCAGCATTTT. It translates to CASRRDSEKNQPQHF.

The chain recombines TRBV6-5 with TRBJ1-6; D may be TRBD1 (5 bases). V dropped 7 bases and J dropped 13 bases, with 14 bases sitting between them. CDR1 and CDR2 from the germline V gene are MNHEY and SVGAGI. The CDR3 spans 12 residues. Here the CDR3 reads CASTILGGPLHF. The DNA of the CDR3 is TGTGCCAGCACCATACTCGGGGGGCCCCTCCACTTT.

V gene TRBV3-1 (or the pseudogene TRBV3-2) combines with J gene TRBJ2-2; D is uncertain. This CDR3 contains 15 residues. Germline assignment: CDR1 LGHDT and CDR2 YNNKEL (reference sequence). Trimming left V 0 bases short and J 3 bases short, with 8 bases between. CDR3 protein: CASSQEAAHTGELFF. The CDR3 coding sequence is TGTGCCAGCAGCCAAGAGGCAGCTCACACCGGGGAGCTGTTTTTT.

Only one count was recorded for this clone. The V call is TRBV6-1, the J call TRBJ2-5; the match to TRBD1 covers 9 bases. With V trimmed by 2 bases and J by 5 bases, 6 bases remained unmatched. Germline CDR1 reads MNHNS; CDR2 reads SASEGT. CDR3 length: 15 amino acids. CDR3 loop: CASSEQTGGPETQYF. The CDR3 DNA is TGTGCCAGCAGTGAACAGACAGGGGGTCCTGAGACCCAGTACTTC.

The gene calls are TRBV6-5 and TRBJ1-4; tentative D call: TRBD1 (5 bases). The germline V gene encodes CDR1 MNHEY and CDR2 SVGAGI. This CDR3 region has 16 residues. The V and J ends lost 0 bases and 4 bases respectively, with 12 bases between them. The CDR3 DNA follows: TGTGCCAGCAGTTACTCGATTGGGGGGGGTAATGAAAAACTGTTTTTT. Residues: CASSYSIGGGNEKLFF.

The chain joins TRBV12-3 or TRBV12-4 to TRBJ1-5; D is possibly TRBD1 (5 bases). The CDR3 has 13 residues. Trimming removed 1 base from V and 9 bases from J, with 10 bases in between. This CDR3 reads CASSLGGVRPQHF. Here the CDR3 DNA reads TGTGCCAGCAGTTTAGGGGGGGTGAGGCCCCAGCATTTT.

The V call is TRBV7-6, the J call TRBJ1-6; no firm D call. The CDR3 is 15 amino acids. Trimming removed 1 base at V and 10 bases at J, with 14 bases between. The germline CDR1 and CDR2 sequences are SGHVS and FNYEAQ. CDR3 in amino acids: CASSLEAGMQSPLHF. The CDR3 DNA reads TGTGCCAGCAGCTTAGAAGCGGGGATGCAGTCACCCCTCCACTTT.

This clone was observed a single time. The CDR3 reads CASRDRGADTQYF. CDR3 sequence (DNA): TGTGCCAGCCGGGACAGGGGAGCAGATACGCAGTATTTT. The rearrangement uses TRBV2 and TRBJ2-3, with TRBD1 matching 10 bases. There are 13 residues in the CDR3. After removal of 8 bases from V and 4 bases from J, the junction contained 3 bases not matched to a gene. The V gene's germline CDR1 is SNHLY and CDR2 FYNNEI.

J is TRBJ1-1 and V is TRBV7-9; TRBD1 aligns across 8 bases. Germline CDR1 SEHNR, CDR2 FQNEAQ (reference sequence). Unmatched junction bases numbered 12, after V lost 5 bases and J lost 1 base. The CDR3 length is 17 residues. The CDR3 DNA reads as TGTGCCAGCAGCCGCAGGGCTAAAGGACAGGGGAACACTGAAGCTTTCTTT. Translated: CASSRRAKGQGNTEAFF. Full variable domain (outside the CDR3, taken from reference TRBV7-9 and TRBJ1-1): DTGVSQNPRHKITKRGQNVTFRCDPISEHNRLYWYRQTLGQGPEFLTYFQNEAQLEKSRLLSDRFSAERPKGSFSTLEIQRTEQGDSAMYLCASSRRAKGQGNTEAFFGQGTRLTVV.

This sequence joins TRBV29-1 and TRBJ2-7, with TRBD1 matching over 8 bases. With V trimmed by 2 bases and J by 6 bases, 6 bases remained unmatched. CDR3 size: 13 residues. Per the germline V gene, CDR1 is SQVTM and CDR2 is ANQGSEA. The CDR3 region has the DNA TGCAGCGTTGAAAGAACAGGGGGAGGCGAGCAGTACTTC. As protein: CSVERTGGGEQYF.

The CDR3 DNA is TGTGCCTGGACCGCCCGGAGGGGAGCTAACTATGGCTACACCTTC. Its translation is CAWTARRGANYGYTF. V gene TRBV30 combines with J gene TRBJ1-2, with D maybe TRBD1 (5 bases). Deletions cut 4 bases from V and 0 bases from J, with 15 bases between. Germline V gene lookup returns CDR1 GTSNPN and CDR2 SVGIG (reference sequence). This CDR3 has 15 amino acids.

DNA for the CDR3: TGCAGTGCTAGTTCCACTAACTATGGCTACACCTTC. Protein sequence: CSASSTNYGYTF. This chain connects TRBV20-1 to TRBJ1-2; no reliable D call. V lost 3 bases, J lost 0 bases, and 5 bases lay in between. Germline assignment: CDR1 DFQATT and CDR2 SNEGSKA (reference sequence). The CDR3 covers 12 residues.

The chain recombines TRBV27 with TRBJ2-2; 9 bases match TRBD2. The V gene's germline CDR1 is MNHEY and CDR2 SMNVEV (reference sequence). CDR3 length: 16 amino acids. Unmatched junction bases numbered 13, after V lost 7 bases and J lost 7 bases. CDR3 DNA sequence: TGTGCCAGCAACCCCAGAGCGGGGGGCCGAGGCGGGGAGCTGTTTTTT. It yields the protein CASNPRAGGRGGELFF.

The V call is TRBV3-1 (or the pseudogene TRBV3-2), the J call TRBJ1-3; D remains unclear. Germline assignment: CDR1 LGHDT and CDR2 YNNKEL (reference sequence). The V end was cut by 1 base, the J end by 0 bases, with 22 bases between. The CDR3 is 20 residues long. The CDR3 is CASSQVHQLSRGFSGNTIYF. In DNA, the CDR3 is TGTGCCAGCAGCCAAGTCCACCAACTCTCCCGGGGTTTCTCTGGAAACACCATATATTTT.

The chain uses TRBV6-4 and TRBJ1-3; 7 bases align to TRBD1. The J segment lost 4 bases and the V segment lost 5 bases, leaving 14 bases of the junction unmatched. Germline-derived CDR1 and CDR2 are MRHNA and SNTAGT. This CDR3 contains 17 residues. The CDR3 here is CASSQTGKRVRGNTIYF. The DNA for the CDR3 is TGTGCCAGCAGTCAGACAGGGAAAAGAGTAAGGGGAAACACCATATATTTT.

CDR3 coding DNA: TGCGCCAGCAGGGCATGGGGACAGCCGAACACTGAAGCTTTCTTT. This sequence encodes CASRAWGQPNTEAFF. J is TRBJ1-1 and V is TRBV4-1, with 7 bases identical to TRBD1. V shed 6 bases and J 1 base; nucleotides not matched to a gene: 8. In germline, CDR1 is MGHRA, CDR2 YSYEKL. CDR3 length: 15 residues.

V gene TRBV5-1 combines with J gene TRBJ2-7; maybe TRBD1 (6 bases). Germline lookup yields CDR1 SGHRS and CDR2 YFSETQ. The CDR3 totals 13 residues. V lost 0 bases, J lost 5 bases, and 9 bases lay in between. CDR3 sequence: CASSLGTENEQYF. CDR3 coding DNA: TGCGCCAGCAGCTTGGGGACAGAGAACGAGCAGTACTTC.